Listed here are 31 T cell receptor beta chains from one sample, sequenced in a study of cytomegalovirus exposure and HLA in healthy donors. The PCR made use of 60 Vbeta and 13 Jbeta primers. Generated by immunoSEQ multiplex PCR, the TCRdb table keeps only in-frame clones and is missing some. The profile shows 150,000 to 200,000 clones, about 86% of them singletons. What was sequenced was PBMCs. Receptor source: a woman between 18 and 29 years old in good health and CMV-seronegative.

The chain recombines TRBV19 with TRBJ2-3; possible D gene TRBD2, 6 bases. The CDR3 covers 13 residues. Looked up from germline, CDR1 is LNHDA and CDR2 is SQIVND (reference sequence). Trimming pared 11 bases from V and 7 bases from J, leaving 19 bases between. CDR3 sequence reads: CAHAGRGPNTQYF. The CDR3 DNA reads TGTGCCCATGCTGGGCGGGGTCCTAATACGCAGTATTTT.

V is TRBV21-1 and J is TRBJ1-1; TRBD1, the table's D call, lacks a check against the DNA. TRBV21-1 is deemed a pseudogene. The CDR3 contains 13 residues. For the CDR3, the DNA is TGTGCCAGCAGCGAAACAGGTAACACTGAAGCTTTCTTT. Translating gives CASSETGNTEAFF.

This rearrangement joins TRBV6-5 to TRBJ1-5; D may be TRBD1 (6 bases). The CDR3 spans 13 residues. Deletions cut 7 bases from V and 7 bases from J, with 14 bases between. Germline V gene data show CDR1 as MNHEY and CDR2 as SVGAGI. The CDR3 DNA is TGTGCCAGCAACCACAGGGTACGGCAGCCCCAGCATTTT. As protein: CASNHRVRQPQHF.

The V gene is TRBV28, the J gene TRBJ2-7; no reliable D call. Trimming stripped 5 bases from V and 3 bases from J, with 11 bases between. The CDR3 has 13 amino acids. CDR1 MDHEN and CDR2 SYDVKM come from the germline V gene. The CDR3 DNA reads as TGTGCCAGCAGTGAGGCCTTAAACTACGAGCAGTACTTC. Translating it yields CASSEALNYEQYF.

This clone was recorded a few times. In DNA form, the CDR3 reads TGCAGCGTTGGCGGACAGAATGAAAAACTGTTTTTT. It yields the protein CSVGGQNEKLFF. The chain combines TRBV29-1 with TRBJ1-4; D possibly corresponds to TRBD1 (6 bases). Per germline, CDR1 SQVTM and CDR2 ANQGSEA. The CDR3 contains 12 residues. Deletions cut 4 bases from V and 5 bases from J, with 8 bases between.

This rearrangement joins TRBV7-9 to TRBJ1-2; 8 bases match TRBD1. The CDR3 totals 14 residues. With V trimmed by 7 bases and J by 2 bases, 6 bases remained unmatched. The germline CDR1 and CDR2 sequences are SEHNR and FQNEAQ (reference sequence). CDR3 in amino acids: CASIGQGRNYGYTF. The CDR3 coding sequence is TGTGCCAGCATAGGACAGGGTAGAAACTATGGCTACACCTTC. The full variable domain, in which reference TRBV7-9 and TRBJ1-2 provide the parts outside the CDR3, is DTGVSQNPRHKITKRGQNVTFRCDPISEHNRLYWYRQTLGQGPEFLTYFQNEAQLEKSRLLSDRFSAERPKGSFSTLEIQRTEQGDSAMYLCASIGQGRNYGYTFGSGTRLTVV.

V and J are TRBV28 and TRBJ2-1; D is perhaps TRBD2 (6 bases). The germline V gene encodes CDR1 MDHEN and CDR2 SYDVKM. Between the trimmed V and J ends, which lost 8 bases and 3 bases, there was a span of 8 bases. The CDR3 consists of 12 residues. CDR3 in DNA: TGTGCCAGCGGGAGGAACTACAATGAGCAGTTCTTC. It specifies CASGRNYNEQFF.

V gene TRBV5-4 combines with J gene TRBJ1-6; D gene unclear. The germline CDR1 and CDR2 sequences are SGHNT and YYREEE (reference sequence). There are 14 residues in the CDR3. The V end lost 0 bases, the J end lost 10 bases, and 11 bases lay between the germline ends. The CDR3 spells CASSLEQVRSPLHF. In DNA form, the CDR3 reads TGTGCCAGCAGCTTGGAGCAGGTGCGCTCACCCCTCCACTTT. Complete variable domain (other parts from reference TRBV5-4 and TRBJ1-6): ETGVTQSPTHLIKTRGQQVTLRCSSQSGHNTVSWYQQALGQGPQFIFQYYREEENGRGNFPPRFSGLQFPNYSSELNVNALELDDSALYLCASSLEQVRSPLHFGNGTRLTVT.

This clone was found once. V usage is TRBV2 and J usage is TRBJ2-7; 7 bases are shared with TRBD1. V shed 9 bases and J 2 bases; nucleotides not matched to a gene: 4. The CDR3 is 12 residues long. Germline V gives CDR1 SNHLY, CDR2 FYNNEI. Here the CDR3 DNA reads TGTGCCAGTGGGGGACAGCCCTACGAGCAGTACTTC. Protein: CASGGQPYEQYF.

The V gene is TRBV25-1, the J gene TRBJ1-3; no definite D call. The CDR3 consists of 15 residues. The germline V gene has CDR1 MGHDK and CDR2 SYGVNS. The V gene lost 8 bases and the J gene lost 4 bases, with 18 bases spanning the gap. The CDR3 sequence is CASGLAGEPGNTIYF. The CDR3 DNA reads as TGTGCCAGCGGGTTAGCCGGGGAGCCCGGAAACACCATATATTTT.

The genes are TRBV2 and TRBJ2-3; tentative D call: TRBD2 (6 bases). V was pared by 6 bases and J by 0 bases, with 10 bases between. CDR3 length: 14 amino acids. Germline assignment: CDR1 SNHLY and CDR2 FYNNEI. CDR3 DNA sequence: TGTGCCAGCAGGCGGCGGGGTAGCACAGATACGCAGTATTTT. Translating it yields CASRRRGSTDTQYF.

The sample holds one count of this clone. The chain uses TRBV19 and TRBJ2-7; a possible D gene is TRBD2 (5 bases). Germline CDR1 reads LNHDA; CDR2 reads SQIVND (reference sequence). V was cut by 3 bases and J by 9 bases, with 9 bases left in between. This CDR3 comprises 11 residues. CDR3 coding DNA: TGTGCCAGTAGTATCGGCGGGCCGCAGTACTTC. Protein: CASSIGGPQYF.

V is TRBV28 and J is TRBJ2-1, with TRBD2 matching 7 bases. Trimming at V came to 3 bases and at J to 6 bases, leaving 8 bases not matched to a gene. This CDR3 is 15 amino acids long. From germline, CDR1 is MDHEN and CDR2 SYDVKM. The CDR3 sequence: CASSFLAVLSNEQFF. CDR3 DNA: TGTGCCAGCAGTTTTCTAGCGGTCTTATCCAATGAGCAGTTCTTC. Supplemented by reference TRBV28 and TRBJ2-1, the full variable domain reads DVKVTQSSRYLVKRTGEKVFLECVQDMDHENMFWYRQDPGLGLRLIYFSYDVKMKEKGDIPEGYSVSREKKERFSLILESASTNQTSMYLCASSFLAVLSNEQFFGPGTRLTVL.

This rearrangement joins TRBV28 to TRBJ2-7; TRBD1 agrees at 7 bases. Germline-derived CDR1 and CDR2 are MDHEN and SYDVKM. V dropped 9 bases and J dropped 0; count of bases not matched to a gene: 5. The CDR3 sequence is 13 residues long. The CDR3 coding sequence is TGTGCCAGTTTCGGGACAGACTCCTACGAGCAGTACTTC. Encoded protein: CASFGTDSYEQYF.

A note on this clone: At one of its ends the junction is not consistent with the germline gene, which may arise from a read error. The chain is built from TRBV7-9 and TRBJ2-4, with 7 positions matching TRBD1. This CDR3 is 16 amino acids long. Germline V gene sequence: CDR1 SEHNR, CDR2 FQNEAQ (reference sequence). In DNA form, the CDR3 reads TGTTCCAGCAGCCCCACAGGGGATGGGGCCAAAAACATTCAGTACTTC. It codes for CSSSPTGDGAKNIQYF.

The rearrangement uses TRBV7-3 and TRBJ2-7, with a possible D match to TRBD2 (5 bases). V lost 1 base and J 0 bases, leaving 7 bases between the germline ends. Germline CDR1 SGHTA, CDR2 FQGTGA. The CDR3 spans 14 residues. The CDR3 here is CASSLSGFSYEQYF. The CDR3 DNA is TGTGCCAGCAGCTTAAGCGGGTTCTCCTACGAGCAGTACTTC.

This clone appeared a single time. A junction boundary mismatches the germline segment, possibly from a read error. The gene calls are TRBV6-5 and TRBJ1-4; D is unresolved. Germline V gene lookup returns CDR1 MNHEY and CDR2 SVGAGI. The CDR3 covers 13 residues. CDR3 nucleotides: TGTGCCAGCAGTTACTCCCCCAACACAGCACCGATTTTT. As protein: CASSYSPNTAPIF.

This clone was seen a few times. This chain joins TRBV6-5 and TRBJ2-5; maybe TRBD2 (6 bases). Trimming pared 6 bases from V and 5 bases from J, leaving 13 bases between. The CDR3 covers 13 residues. Germline V gene sequence: CDR1 MNHEY, CDR2 SVGAGI. CDR3 residues: CASRPSAGETQYF. DNA for the CDR3: TGTGCCAGCAGGCCTAGCGCCGGGGAGACCCAGTACTTC.

This clone was observed many times. V usage is TRBV29-1 and J usage is TRBJ1-1; D not resolved. Looked up from germline, CDR1 is SQVTM and CDR2 is ANQGSEA. Deletions cut 4 bases from V and 1 base from J, with 10 bases between. The CDR3 runs 13 residues. Here the CDR3 reads CSVVVQPNTEAFF. CDR3 nucleotide sequence: TGCAGCGTTGTGGTACAGCCGAACACTGAAGCTTTCTTT.

The rearrangement links TRBV4-2 to TRBJ2-1, with 8 bases matching TRBD2. V shed 4 bases, J shed 0 bases, and the junction held 8 bases outside the gene matches. The CDR3 runs to 17 residues. Germline V gene lookup returns CDR1 LGHNA and CDR2 YNFKEQ. CDR3 nucleotides: TGTGCCAGCAGCCCGACGTTAGCGGGAAGCTCCTACAATGAGCAGTTCTTC. Its translation: CASSPTLAGSSYNEQFF.

This clone was seen a single time. The rearrangement uses TRBV7-2 and TRBJ2-5; 7 bases agree with TRBD2. V lost 2 bases to trimming and J lost 3 bases; unmatched junction nucleotides: 6. The CDR3 sequence is 15 residues long. CDR1 and CDR2 (germline): SGHTA, FQGNSA. The CDR3: CASSLWPAGKETQYF. The CDR3 region has the DNA TGTGCCAGCAGCTTATGGCCAGCGGGGAAAGAGACCCAGTACTTC.

This chain links TRBV6-1 with TRBJ2-3, with a tentative D call TRBD1 (6 bases). The V and J ends lost 0 bases and 2 bases respectively, with 12 bases between them. CDR3 length: 16 amino acids. Germline CDR1 is MNHNS and CDR2 is SASEGT. The CDR3 DNA follows: TGTGCCAGCAGTGAAGCCGTGGGGGCCCCCACAGATACGCAGTATTTT. It specifies CASSEAVGAPTDTQYF.

Details on this clone: Other DNA sequences of this sample code for an identical CDR3. The chain recombines TRBV15 with TRBJ1-1; D perhaps matches TRBD1 (5 bases). This CDR3 comprises 14 residues. The germline V and J ends were trimmed by 5 bases and 4 bases, with 14 bases remaining between them. The germline gives CDR1 LNHNV, CDR2 YYDKDF (reference sequence). DNA for the CDR3: TGTGCCACCAGCGCGTCCGACAGTCTCACTGAAGCTTTCTTT. Residues: CATSASDSLTEAFF.

This clone was counted a single time. The chain uses TRBV11-2 and TRBJ1-1; no reliable D call. V dropped 5 bases and J dropped 9 bases, with 16 bases sitting between them. CDR1 is SGHAT and CDR2 is FQNNGV in the germline V gene. The CDR3 contains 13 residues. The CDR3 here is CASSSLRRAQAFF. The CDR3 nucleotides are TGTGCCAGCAGCAGCTTAAGGAGGGCTCAAGCTTTCTTT.

This rearrangement joins TRBV5-6 to TRBJ2-2, with D perhaps TRBD1 (6 bases). The germline V gene has CDR1 SGHDT and CDR2 YYEEEE. Trimming removed 3 bases at V and 8 bases at J, with 11 bases between. CDR3 size: 13 residues. DNA for the CDR3: TGTGCCAGCAGCTGGACGGACAGTGGGGAGCTGTTTTTT. It yields the protein CASSWTDSGELFF.

The V gene is TRBV27, the J gene TRBJ1-3, with 8 bases that match TRBD1. Germline assignment: CDR1 MNHEY and CDR2 SMNVEV (reference sequence). The CDR3 extends over 15 amino acids. V lost 5 bases, J lost 0 bases, and 3 bases stayed unmatched. In DNA form, the CDR3 reads TGTGCCAGCAGTACGCAGGGGGCCTCTGGAAACACCATATATTTT. As protein: CASSTQGASGNTIYF.

The V and J genes are TRBV28 and TRBJ2-7; tentative D call: TRBD2 (5 bases). Deletions cut 3 bases from V and 0 bases from J, with 9 bases between. Germline V gene data show CDR1 as MDHEN and CDR2 as SYDVKM. The CDR3 length is 14 residues. The CDR3 nucleotides read TGTGCCAGCAGTTTTGAAGGGAGCTCCTACGAGCAGTACTTC. It specifies CASSFEGSSYEQYF. Together with reference TRBV28 and TRBJ2-7, the CDR3 gives the full variable domain: DVKVTQSSRYLVKRTGEKVFLECVQDMDHENMFWYRQDPGLGLRLIYFSYDVKMKEKGDIPEGYSVSREKKERFSLILESASTNQTSMYLCASSFEGSSYEQYFGPGTRLTVT.

V and J are TRBV29-1 and TRBJ1-1; TRBD1 might be the D (6 bases). In germline, CDR1 is SQVTM, CDR2 ANQGSEA. V lost 7 bases and J lost 4, with 19 bases in between. This CDR3 spans 14 amino acids. The CDR3 spells CSASLRDTGTEAFF. In DNA, the CDR3 is TGCAGCGCATCTCTCAGGGACACTGGCACTGAAGCTTTCTTT.

This clone appeared a few times. The chain is built from TRBV6-5 and TRBJ2-7; 8 positions agree with TRBD1. CDR1 is MNHEY, CDR2 SVGAGI, per germline. CDR3 size: 14 residues. The V and J ends lost 5 bases and 1 base, in that order; junction bases with no gene match: 4. DNA of the CDR3: TGTGCCAGCAGTCGCCGGACAGGGTCCTACGAGCAGTACTTC. Protein: CASSRRTGSYEQYF.

This sequence joins TRBV27 and TRBJ1-2; 9 positions agree with TRBD1. Trimming took 6 bases from V and 4 from J; bases not matched to a gene: 6. Germline CDR1 MNHEY, CDR2 SMNVEV (reference sequence). The CDR3 runs to 14 residues. CDR3 nucleotides: TGTGCCAGCAGGTCGACAGGGGGGAGCTATGGCTACACCTTC. This sequence encodes CASRSTGGSYGYTF.

The chain combines TRBV29-1 with TRBJ2-7, with D tentatively TRBD1 (6 bases). Germline V gives CDR1 SQVTM, CDR2 ANQGSEA. The V gene lost 4 bases and the J gene lost 4 bases, with 17 bases spanning the gap. This CDR3 is 14 amino acids long. This CDR3 is CSVVETGAIYEQYF. The CDR3 DNA reads TGCAGCGTTGTCGAGACAGGTGCTATTTACGAGCAGTACTTC.